The 21 T cell receptor beta chains given below trace back to one sample, sequenced in a study of cytomegalovirus exposure and HLA in healthy donors. PCR was performed using 60 Vbeta and 13 Jbeta primers. Generated by immunoSEQ multiplex PCR, the TCRdb table keeps only in-frame clones and is missing some. The sample's table shows over 100,000 clones. The sample consisted of PBMCs. These receptors all stem from a man aged 30 to 45 in good health and CMV-seronegative.

The chain combines TRBV13 with TRBJ2-7, with 8 positions matching TRBD2. This CDR3 is 17 amino acids long. Germline V gene sequence: CDR1 PRHDT, CDR2 FYEKMQ (reference sequence). V lost 3 bases to trimming and J lost 2 bases; unmatched junction nucleotides: 12. The CDR3 region has the DNA TGTGCCAGCAGCTTGGGCGGGGGGCGCCTCCAAACCTACGAGCAGTACTTC. Its protein is CASSLGGGRLQTYEQYF.

The chain combines TRBV4-2 with TRBJ1-3, with no clear D. From germline, CDR1 is LGHNA and CDR2 YNFKEQ. V was shortened by 0 bases and J by 1 base, with 16 bases between the two germline ends. The length of the CDR3 is 18 residues. CDR3 sequence (DNA): TGTGCCAGCAGCCAAGAGAGGATGCAAGAACCTTCTGGAAACACCATATATTTT. This encodes CASSQERMQEPSGNTIYF.

The gene calls are TRBV19 and TRBJ1-1; a weak D match, TRBD1 (5 bases). The CDR3 covers 17 residues. The V gene lost 5 bases and the J gene lost 0 bases, with 19 bases spanning the gap. CDR1 is LNHDA, CDR2 SQIVND, per germline (reference sequence). CDR3 nucleotide sequence: TGTGCCAGTAGTTCCGGACACGAACTTTCACTGAACACTGAAGCTTTCTTT. Translated, it gives CASSSGHELSLNTEAFF.

The rearrangement uses TRBV6-1 and TRBJ2-5, with D unclear. Per germline, CDR1 MNHNS and CDR2 SASEGT. V was pared by 4 bases and J by 2 bases, with 8 bases between. CDR3 length equals 13 residues. The CDR3: CASSVSWQETQYF. The CDR3, as DNA: TGTGCCAGCAGTGTTAGCTGGCAAGAGACCCAGTACTTC.

The chain has TRBV11-2 and TRBJ1-2; maybe TRBD1 (5 bases). The CDR3 is made up of 14 amino acids. The germline V gene has CDR1 SGHAT and CDR2 FQNNGV. Trimming left V 0 bases short and J 2 bases short, with 7 bases between. CDR3: CASSLDQGNYGYTF. DNA of the CDR3: TGTGCCAGCAGCTTAGATCAGGGAAACTATGGCTACACCTTC.

This chain links TRBV11-2 with TRBJ2-2, with D possibly TRBD1 on 5 matching bases. V was clipped by 1 base and J by 5 bases, with 8 bases between them. The CDR3 has 14 amino acids. Germline lookup yields CDR1 SGHAT and CDR2 FQNNGV. The CDR3 sequence is CASSLVGPTGELFF. CDR3 bases: TGTGCCAGCAGCTTAGTGGGGCCGACCGGGGAGCTGTTTTTT.

This chain uses TRBV6-5 with TRBJ2-5; the D gene is possibly TRBD1 (5 bases). Germline loops: CDR1 MNHEY, CDR2 SVGAGI. V was trimmed by 8 bases and J by 0 bases, leaving 13 bases between them. The CDR3 extends over 14 amino acids. The CDR3 nucleotides are TGTGCCAGCGGCTCAGGGCCGTACCAAGAGACCCAGTACTTC. Amino acids: CASGSGPYQETQYF.

With respect to this clone: At the DNA level, this CDR3 is encoded by other sequences in the same sample as well. J is TRBJ1-1 and V is TRBV6-6, with 7 nucleotides matching TRBD1. The CDR3 is made up of 15 amino acids. From germline, CDR1 is MNHNY and CDR2 SVGAGI (reference sequence). J was trimmed by 3 bases and V by 5 bases; bases with no gene match: 9. CDR3 nucleotide sequence: TGTGCCAGCAGTAGACAGGGCAGAGGGGACACTGAAGCTTTCTTT. Residues: CASSRQGRGDTEAFF.

V and J are TRBV28 and TRBJ1-3; D is unresolved. Trimming removed 4 bases from V and 8 bases from J, with 9 bases in between. CDR1 MDHEN and CDR2 SYDVKM come from the germline V gene. The CDR3 runs 12 residues. The CDR3 coding sequence is TGTGCCAGCAGTTCCCTACTGGACACCATATATTTT. Protein: CASSSLLDTIYF.

The chain has TRBV7-6 and TRBJ1-2, with 8 bases that match TRBD1. The CDR3 is 16 amino acids. J gave up 6 bases and V 5 bases, and 14 bases lay outside the gene matches. Looked up from germline, CDR1 is SGHVS and CDR2 is FNYEAQ. The CDR3 region has the DNA TGTGCCAGCAGCCTCCAGGCGGGACAGGAAATCCATGGCTACACCTTC. Protein product: CASSLQAGQEIHGYTF.

Here the CDR3 DNA reads TGTGCCAGCAGCGTTCGTCCTGGTCGAGATCAGCCCCAGCATTTT. Its translation is CASSVRPGRDQPQHF. The gene calls are TRBV5-4 and TRBJ1-5; unclear D gene. V lost 4 bases and J 5 bases, leaving 16 bases between the germline ends. This CDR3 contains 15 residues. Germline V gene sequence: CDR1 SGHNT, CDR2 YYREEE (reference sequence).

The chain couples TRBV11-3 to TRBJ2-1, with 8 bases matching TRBD1. Germline CDR1 SGHNT, CDR2 YENEEA. CDR3 length equals 15 residues. V lost 5 bases, J lost 3 bases, and 6 bases stayed unmatched. The CDR3 sequence: CASSLDRGGYNEQFF. In DNA, the CDR3 is TGTGCCAGCAGCCTTGACAGGGGCGGCTACAATGAGCAGTTCTTC. Full variable domain (outside the CDR3, taken from reference TRBV11-3 and TRBJ2-1): EAGVVQSPRYKIIEKKQPVAFWCNPISGHNTLYWYLQNLGQGPELLIRYENEEAVDDSQLPKDRFSAERLKGVDSTLKIQPAELGDSAVYLCASSLDRGGYNEQFFGPGTRLTVL.

This sequence joins TRBV7-9 and TRBJ1-2, with D unresolved. Trimming stripped 5 bases from V and 8 bases from J, with 15 bases between. Germline V gene data show CDR1 as SEHNR and CDR2 as FQNEAQ (reference sequence). The CDR3 consists of 13 residues. The CDR3 loop is CASSLGEGWGYTF. In DNA form, the CDR3 reads TGTGCCAGCAGCCTCGGGGAGGGCTGGGGCTACACCTTC. The full variable domain, in which reference TRBV7-9 and TRBJ1-2 provide the parts outside the CDR3, is DTGVSQNPRHKITKRGQNVTFRCDPISEHNRLYWYRQTLGQGPEFLTYFQNEAQLEKSRLLSDRFSAERPKGSFSTLEIQRTEQGDSAMYLCASSLGEGWGYTFGSGTRLTVV.

This chain uses TRBV5-1 with TRBJ2-2, with a weak D call TRBD1 (5 bases). Germline V gives CDR1 SGHRS, CDR2 YFSETQ. CDR3 length: 16 amino acids. V lost 0 bases, J lost 1 base, and 10 bases lay in between. The chain's CDR3 is CASSLGARENTGELFF. CDR3 nucleotide sequence: TGCGCCAGCAGCTTGGGTGCCAGGGAGAACACCGGGGAGCTGTTTTTT.

The chain combines TRBV7-8 with TRBJ1-2, with a weak D call TRBD1 (5 bases). This CDR3 spans 14 amino acids. V lost 4 bases and J 2 bases, leaving 11 bases between the germline ends. The germline V gene has CDR1 SGHVS and CDR2 FQNEAQ. CDR3 residues: CASSSRTTNYGYTF. CDR3 bases: TGTGCCAGCAGCTCCCGGACAACAAACTATGGCTACACCTTC.

This chain links TRBV5-6 with TRBJ1-5; 9 nucleotides agree with TRBD1. There are 15 residues in the CDR3. Looked up from germline, CDR1 is SGHDT and CDR2 is YYEEEE. V shed 4 bases and J 2 bases; nucleotides not matched to a gene: 4. Here the CDR3 DNA reads TGTGCCAGCAGCAGACAGGGGGATCGCAATCAGCCCCAGCATTTT. The encoded protein is CASSRQGDRNQPQHF.

The CDR3: CASSIDIYEQYF. The CDR3 DNA sequence: TGTGCCAGCAGCATTGACATCTACGAGCAGTACTTC. This chain joins TRBV5-5 and TRBJ2-7; D remains unclear. This CDR3 has 12 amino acids. Trimming shortened V by 4 bases and J by 3 bases, and 8 bases separated the two germline ends. The germline V gene has CDR1 SGHKS and CDR2 YYEKEE (reference sequence).

The chain uses TRBV25-1 and TRBJ1-4, with D hard to call. V lost 8 bases and J lost 0, with 7 bases in between. Per the germline V gene, CDR1 is MGHDK and CDR2 is SYGVNS. This CDR3 is built from 13 residues. Written as DNA, the CDR3 is TGTGCCAGCCGGAGGGCAACTAATGAAAAACTGTTTTTT. Amino acids: CASRRATNEKLFF.

CDR3 nucleotides: TGTGCCAGCAGCCCTGCCCCAGTCTCCTACGAGCAGTACTTC. Translated, it gives CASSPAPVSYEQYF. The chain uses TRBV27 and TRBJ2-7; D uncertain. The V gene's germline CDR1 is MNHEY and CDR2 SMNVEV (reference sequence). The length of the CDR3 is 14 residues. Trimming left V 6 bases short and J 0 bases short, with 12 bases between.

The gene calls are TRBV7-6 and TRBJ2-5, with a tentative D call TRBD2 (7 bases). Germline assignment: CDR1 SGHVS and CDR2 FNYEAQ. The CDR3 spans 16 residues. The ends were cut back, 5 bases at V and 0 bases at J, with 16 bases in the middle. CDR3 loop: CASSKQAGAHQETQYF. The CDR3, as DNA: TGTGCCAGCAGCAAACAGGCGGGGGCACACCAAGAGACCCAGTACTTC.

The chain is built from TRBV25-1 and TRBJ1-1, with a possible D match to TRBD1 (5 bases). V lost 1 base to trimming and J lost 1 base, with 7 bases between them. The CDR3 has 14 amino acids. In germline, CDR1 is MGHDK, CDR2 SYGVNS. The CDR3 DNA sequence: TGTGCCAGCAGTGAATTTACAGGGAACACTGAAGCTTTCTTT. Protein: CASSEFTGNTEAFF.